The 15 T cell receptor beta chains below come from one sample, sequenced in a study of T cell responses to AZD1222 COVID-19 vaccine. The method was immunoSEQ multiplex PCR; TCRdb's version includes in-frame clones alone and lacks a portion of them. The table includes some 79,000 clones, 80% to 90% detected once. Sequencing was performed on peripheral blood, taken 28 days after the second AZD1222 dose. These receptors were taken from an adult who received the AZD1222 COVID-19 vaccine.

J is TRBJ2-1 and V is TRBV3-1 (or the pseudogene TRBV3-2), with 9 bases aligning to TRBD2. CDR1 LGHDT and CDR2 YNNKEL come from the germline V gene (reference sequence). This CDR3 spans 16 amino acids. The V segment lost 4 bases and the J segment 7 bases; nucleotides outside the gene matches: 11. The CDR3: CASSPSRSGGPNEQFF. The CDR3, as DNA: TGTGCCAGCAGCCCGTCCCGAAGCGGGGGGCCTAATGAGCAGTTCTTC.

CDR3 sequence reads: CASSPGQGGNQPQHF. CDR3 nucleotides: TGTGCCAGCAGCCCCGGACAGGGGGGGAATCAGCCCCAGCATTTT. The V gene is TRBV7-6, the J gene TRBJ1-5; 10 bases are a match to TRBD1. Trimming removed 5 bases from V and 4 bases from J; junction bases left unmatched: 5. The germline V gene encodes CDR1 SGHVS and CDR2 FNYEAQ. The CDR3 is made up of 15 amino acids.

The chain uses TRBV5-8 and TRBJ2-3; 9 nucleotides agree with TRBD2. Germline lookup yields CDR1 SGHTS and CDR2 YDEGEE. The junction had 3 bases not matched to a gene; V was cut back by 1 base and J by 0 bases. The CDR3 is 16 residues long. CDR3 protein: CASSLRTSASTDTQYF. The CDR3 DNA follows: TGTGCCAGCAGCTTGAGGACTAGCGCTAGCACAGATACGCAGTATTTT.

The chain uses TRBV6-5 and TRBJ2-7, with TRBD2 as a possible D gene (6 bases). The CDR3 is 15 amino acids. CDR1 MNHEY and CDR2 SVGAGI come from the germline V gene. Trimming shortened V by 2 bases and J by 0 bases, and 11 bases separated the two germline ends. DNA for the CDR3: TGTGCCAGCAGTTACGGGGGACTCGTCTCCTACGAGCAGTACTTC. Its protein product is CASSYGGLVSYEQYF.

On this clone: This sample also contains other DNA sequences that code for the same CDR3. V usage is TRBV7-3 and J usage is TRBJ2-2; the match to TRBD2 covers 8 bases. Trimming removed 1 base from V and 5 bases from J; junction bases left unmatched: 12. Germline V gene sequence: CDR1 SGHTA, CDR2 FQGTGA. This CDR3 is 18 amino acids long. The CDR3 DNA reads TGTGCCAGCAGCTTAATATCGTTAAGCGGGAGAGGTACCGGGGAGCTGTTTTTT. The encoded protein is CASSLISLSGRGTGELFF.

The CDR3 loop reads CASSSEGQGLNTEAFF. In DNA form, the CDR3 reads TGCGCCAGCAGCTCCGAGGGACAGGGGTTGAACACTGAAGCTTTCTTT. The V and J genes are TRBV5-1 and TRBJ1-1, with TRBD1 matching over 10 bases. Germline CDR1 and CDR2: SGHRS and YFSETQ. Trimming removed 3 bases from V and 0 bases from J; junction bases left unmatched: 5. This CDR3 comprises 16 residues.

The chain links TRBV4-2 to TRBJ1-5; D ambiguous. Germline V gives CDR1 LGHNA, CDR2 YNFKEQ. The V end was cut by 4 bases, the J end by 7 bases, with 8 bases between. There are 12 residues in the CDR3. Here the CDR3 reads CASSLFGQPQHF. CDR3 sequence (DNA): TGTGCCAGCAGCCTGTTTGGGCAGCCCCAGCATTTT.

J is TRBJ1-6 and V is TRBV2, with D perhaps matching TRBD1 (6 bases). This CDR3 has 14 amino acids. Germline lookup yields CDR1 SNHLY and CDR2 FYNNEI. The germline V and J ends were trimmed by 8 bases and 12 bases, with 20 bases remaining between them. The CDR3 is CASRLGQNGLPLHF. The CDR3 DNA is TGTGCCAGCCGCCTGGGACAAAACGGTTTACCCCTCCACTTT.

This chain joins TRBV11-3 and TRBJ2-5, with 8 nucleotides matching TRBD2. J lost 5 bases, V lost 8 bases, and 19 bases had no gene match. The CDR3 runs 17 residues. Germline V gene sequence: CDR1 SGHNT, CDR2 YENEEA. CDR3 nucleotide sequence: TGTGCCAGCGCATACCGGCGGGGGGACATCAATGGGGAGACCCAGTACTTC. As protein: CASAYRRGDINGETQYF. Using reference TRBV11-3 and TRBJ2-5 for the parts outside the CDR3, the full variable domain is EAGVVQSPRYKIIEKKQPVAFWCNPISGHNTLYWYLQNLGQGPELLIRYENEEAVDDSQLPKDRFSAERLKGVDSTLKIQPAELGDSAVYLCASAYRRGDINGETQYFGPGTRLLVL.

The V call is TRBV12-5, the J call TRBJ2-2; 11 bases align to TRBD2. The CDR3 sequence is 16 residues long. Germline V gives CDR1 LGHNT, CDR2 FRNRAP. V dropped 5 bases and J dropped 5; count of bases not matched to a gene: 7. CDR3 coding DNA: TGTGCTAGTGGTGAGACTAGCGGGATACGGACCGGGGAGCTGTTTTTT. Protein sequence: CASGETSGIRTGELFF.

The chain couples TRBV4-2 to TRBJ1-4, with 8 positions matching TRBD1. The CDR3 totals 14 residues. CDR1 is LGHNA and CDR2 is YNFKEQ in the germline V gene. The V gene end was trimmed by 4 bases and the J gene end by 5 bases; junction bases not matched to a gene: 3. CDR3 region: CASSRGTGNEKLFF. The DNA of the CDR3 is TGTGCCAGCAGCCGTGGGACAGGAAATGAAAAACTGTTTTTT.

CDR3 region: CATSGQNTGELFF. The CDR3, as DNA: TGTGCCACCAGTGGACAGAACACCGGGGAGCTGTTTTTT. The chain joins TRBV24-1 to TRBJ2-2, with D unresolved. CDR1 is KGHDR and CDR2 is SFDVKD in the germline V gene. The V gene lost 5 bases and the J gene lost 1 base, with 4 bases spanning the gap. The CDR3 consists of 13 residues.

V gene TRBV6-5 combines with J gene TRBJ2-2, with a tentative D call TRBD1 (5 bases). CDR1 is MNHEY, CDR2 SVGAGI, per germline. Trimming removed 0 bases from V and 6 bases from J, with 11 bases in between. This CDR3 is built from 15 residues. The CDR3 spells CASSYSAGLAGELFF. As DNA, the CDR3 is TGTGCCAGCAGTTACTCGGCAGGGCTGGCCGGGGAGCTGTTTTTT.

The CDR3 protein is CASSSSGTGGLWGNQPQHF. CDR3 DNA sequence: TGTGCCAGCAGTTCGTCTGGGACAGGGGGGTTGTGGGGCAATCAGCCCCAGCATTTT. This chain joins TRBV28 and TRBJ1-5; 11 positions match TRBD1. Germline V gives CDR1 MDHEN, CDR2 SYDVKM. V lost 4 bases and J lost 2; bases outside the gene matches: 13. The CDR3 contains 19 residues.

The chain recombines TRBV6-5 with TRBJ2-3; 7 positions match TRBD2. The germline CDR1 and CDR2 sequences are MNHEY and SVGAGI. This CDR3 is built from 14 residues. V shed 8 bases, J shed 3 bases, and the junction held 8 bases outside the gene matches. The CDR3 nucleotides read TGTGCCAGCTTTCCTAGCGGTAGGACAGATACGCAGTATTTT. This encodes CASFPSGRTDTQYF.